This TCR beta chain was observed in a study of identical twins. Study results and limitations: In cord blood, abundant beta clonotypes had fewer insertions; memory showed no trend.

Trimming shortened V by 6 bases and J by 8 bases, and 17 bases separated the two germline ends. The CDR3 is 13 amino acids. Looked up from germline, CDR1 is DFQATT and CDR2 is SNEGSKA (reference sequence). This clonotype was seen only a few times. Its antigen is undetermined. TCRdb passed the 5' RACE reads through MiXCR, listing each CDR3 protein once. This sample yields 550,000 to 700,000 distinct CDR3 sequences, of which 21% are seen a single time; over 4% belongs to the top ten. This sample also belongs to another study, concerning T cells expressing NK-cell markers. In that study: Several experiments employed an anti-gamma-delta TCR antibody to confine sorting to alpha-beta TCR T cells. Of the CD8+ T cell pool in six donors, roughly 1.0-8% was accounted for by dominant NKG2C+ clonotypes. A handful of donors showed these clonotypes also leading the CD3+CD56-NKG2C+ fraction.

What was sequenced was PBMCs. This TCR derives from a woman aged 18-35 years in good health. The J gene is TRBJ2-1, the V gene TRBV20-1; D may be TRBD1 or TRBD2 (5 bases each). The CDR3 sequence is CSAGDRYGYEQFF. The CDR3 DNA reads TGCAGTGCAGGGGACCGCTATGGCTATGAGCAGTTCTTC.